These 22 T cell receptor beta chains were all obtained from the same sample, sequenced in a study of blood T cell repertoires in COVID-19. The assay was immunoSEQ multiplex PCR, and TCRdb's table has in-frame clones only and misses some. The profile shows some 380,000 clones, 70% to 90% of them singletons. The sample was PBMCs or T cells enriched from blood (not recorded which). All receptors derive from a woman in her 40s with acute COVID-19.

Remarks on this clone: In the same sample, other DNA sequences code for this CDR3. The genes are TRBV2 and TRBJ2-7, with 7 positions matching TRBD2. The CDR3 is 12 amino acids. The V gene's germline CDR1 is SNHLY and CDR2 FYNNEI. V gave up 6 bases and J gave up 3 bases; unmatched junction bases: 2. DNA for the CDR3: TGTGCCAGCAGACTAGCGTTCTACGAGCAGTACTTC. It encodes CASRLAFYEQYF.

The chain couples TRBV11-2 to TRBJ2-7; a possible D gene is TRBD1 (7 bases). The V gene's germline CDR1 is SGHAT and CDR2 FQNNGV. Deletions cut 3 bases from V and 5 bases from J, with 14 bases between. The CDR3 spans 14 residues. The CDR3 here is CASSFSQGGDEQYF. CDR3 sequence (DNA): TGTGCCAGCAGCTTTAGTCAGGGGGGAGACGAGCAGTACTTC.

The genes are TRBV7-9 and TRBJ1-1, with D tentatively TRBD1 (5 bases). This CDR3 is built from 13 residues. Germline loops: CDR1 SEHNR, CDR2 FQNEAQ (reference sequence). V shed 0 bases and J shed 4 bases, with 6 bases lying between them. DNA of the CDR3: TGTGCCAGCAGCTTAGCACAGGTCACTGAAGCTTTCTTT. This sequence encodes CASSLAQVTEAFF.

The sample holds one count of this clone. The CDR3: CASSPQLQRGYGYTF. The CDR3 DNA sequence: TGTGCCAGCAGCCCCCAACTCCAAAGAGGCTATGGCTACACCTTC. V is TRBV27 and J is TRBJ1-2; no clear D gene. The ends were cut back, 6 bases at V and 4 bases at J, with 18 bases in the middle. From germline, CDR1 is MNHEY and CDR2 SMNVEV (reference sequence). This CDR3 spans 15 amino acids.

The rearrangement joins TRBV19 to TRBJ2-7, with 7 bases aligning to TRBD2. Germline assignment: CDR1 LNHDA and CDR2 SQIVND (reference sequence). This CDR3 region has 14 residues. With 5 bases clipped from V and 6 bases from J, the junction kept 10 bases outside the gene matches. CDR3 residues: CASSPLGREREQYF. CDR3 sequence (DNA): TGTGCCAGTAGTCCCTTAGGGAGGGAGCGCGAGCAGTACTTC.

The chain couples TRBV4-1 to TRBJ2-7, with D hard to call. The CDR3 has 17 amino acids. Trimming stripped 0 bases from V and 2 bases from J, with 17 bases between. CDR1 is MGHRA, CDR2 YSYEKL, per germline. This CDR3 is CASSQDVIAGKPYEQYF. CDR3 nucleotides: TGCGCCAGCAGCCAAGATGTGATAGCCGGCAAGCCCTACGAGCAGTACTTC.

The chain recombines TRBV13 with TRBJ2-1; TRBD1 matches 9 bases. This CDR3 has 17 residues. CDR1 and CDR2 from the germline V gene are PRHDT and FYEKMQ (reference sequence). The junction had 15 bases not matched to a gene; V was cut back by 5 bases and J by 7 bases. The chain's CDR3 is CASSPREDRGYTNEQFF. The CDR3, as DNA: TGTGCCAGCAGCCCTAGAGAAGACAGGGGGTACACAAATGAGCAGTTCTTC. The variable domain in full, with the rest retrieved from reference TRBV13 and TRBJ2-1, is AAGVIQSPRHLIKEKRETATLKCYPIPRHDTVYWYQQGPGQDPQFLISFYEKMQSDKGSIPDRFSAQQFSDYHSELNMSSLELGDSALYFCASSPREDRGYTNEQFFGPGTRLTVL.

The chain is built from TRBV6-5 and TRBJ2-7; 7 bases are shared with TRBD1. Germline trimming cut 6 bases from V and 0 bases from J; bases unmatched to any gene: 8. The CDR3 loop spans 15 amino acids. Germline assignment: CDR1 MNHEY and CDR2 SVGAGI. The CDR3 bases are TGTGCCAGCAGGATCCAGGGGGTCCCCTCCTACGAGCAGTACTTC. Translated: CASRIQGVPSYEQYF.

This chain connects TRBV2 to TRBJ1-1; perhaps TRBD1 as D (5 bases). Per the germline V gene, CDR1 is SNHLY and CDR2 is FYNNEI. The CDR3 has 13 amino acids. V was cut by 7 bases and J by 2 bases, with 11 bases left in between. The CDR3 nucleotides are TGTGCCAGCACCCGACAGAGAAACACTGAAGCTTTCTTT. Protein sequence: CASTRQRNTEAFF.

The genes are TRBV2 and TRBJ1-6; no clear D gene. The CDR3 contains 16 residues. V lost 7 bases and J 0 bases, leaving 13 bases between the germline ends. Germline assignment: CDR1 SNHLY and CDR2 FYNNEI. CDR3 DNA sequence: TGTGCCAGCACCATAGACAAGAGCTCCTATAATTCACCCCTCCACTTT. Translation: CASTIDKSSYNSPLHF.

The V and J genes are TRBV30 and TRBJ1-2, with D possibly being TRBD1 (5 bases). V was shortened by 0 bases and J by 2 bases, with 13 bases between the two germline ends. CDR3 length: 15 amino acids. In germline, CDR1 is GTSNPN, CDR2 SVGIG (reference sequence). This CDR3 is CAWSVGVRRNYGYTF. As DNA, the CDR3 is TGTGCCTGGAGTGTAGGGGTCAGGAGAAACTATGGCTACACCTTC.

The chain is built from TRBV2 and TRBJ1-5; 8 bases map to TRBD1. Unmatched junction bases numbered 4, after V lost 4 bases and J lost 2 bases. Per the germline V gene, CDR1 is SNHLY and CDR2 is FYNNEI. CDR3 length: 15 amino acids. CDR3 DNA: TGTGCCAGCAGTGCCGACAGGGGTGGCAATCAGCCCCAGCATTTT. The encoded protein is CASSADRGGNQPQHF.

The chain has TRBV2 and TRBJ1-2; D is possibly TRBD1 (6 bases). Germline V gene data show CDR1 as SNHLY and CDR2 as FYNNEI. CDR3 length: 14 amino acids. The V gene lost 1 base and the J gene lost 4 bases, with 10 bases spanning the gap. The CDR3 DNA follows: TGTGCCAGCAGTGAAGAGGCCAGGGGCTATGGCTACACCTTC. Protein product: CASSEEARGYGYTF.

The V call is TRBV7-9, the J call TRBJ2-7; TRBD1 agrees at 10 bases. The germline CDR1 and CDR2 sequences are SEHNR and FQNEAQ (reference sequence). The CDR3 loop spans 14 amino acids. V gave up 4 bases and J gave up 2 bases; unmatched junction bases: 2. This CDR3 is CASSWDRGPYEQYF. The CDR3 coding sequence is TGTGCCAGCAGCTGGGACAGGGGACCCTACGAGCAGTACTTC.

The V gene is TRBV6-5, the J gene TRBJ2-2; TRBD2 matches at 11 bases. V shed 5 bases and J 7 bases; nucleotides not matched to a gene: 3. CDR1 is MNHEY and CDR2 is SVGAGI in the germline V gene. The CDR3 spans 14 residues. The chain's CDR3 is CASSTSGGLGELFF. For the CDR3, the DNA is TGTGCCAGCAGTACTAGCGGGGGCCTCGGGGAGCTGTTTTTT.

This clone has just one count. The rearrangement links TRBV6-5 to TRBJ2-2; TRBD1 might be the D (6 bases). The CDR3 is 15 amino acids. V was pared by 6 bases and J by 2 bases, with 13 bases between. Germline V lookup: CDR1 MNHEY, CDR2 SVGAGI. In nucleotides, the CDR3 is TGTGCCAGCAGACCTCTGGACAGAAACACCGGGGAGCTGTTTTTT. Amino acids: CASRPLDRNTGELFF.

The chain is built from TRBV7-8 and TRBJ1-2, with 9 bases matching TRBD1. Unmatched junction bases numbered 16, after V lost 5 bases and J lost 6 bases. CDR3 length: 17 residues. CDR1 and CDR2 from the germline V gene are SGHVS and FQNEAQ. This chain's CDR3 is CASSALSTGTGTDGYTF. In DNA, the CDR3 is TGTGCCAGCAGCGCATTGTCAACCGGGACAGGGACCGATGGCTACACCTTC.

CDR3 sequence (DNA): TGCGCCAGCAGCCCTATGGACAGGGCCACCGGGGAGCTGTTTTTT. Protein sequence: CASSPMDRATGELFF. The chain links TRBV5-1 to TRBJ2-2; 8 bases agree with TRBD1. Looked up from germline, CDR1 is SGHRS and CDR2 is YFSETQ. The CDR3 consists of 15 residues. The V and J ends lost 4 bases and 4 bases, in that order; junction bases with no gene match: 6.

The J gene is TRBJ1-2, the V gene TRBV19; D is unclear. Trimming took 3 bases from V and 2 from J, leaving 7 bases between them. Germline V gene sequence: CDR1 LNHDA, CDR2 SQIVND (reference sequence). The CDR3 runs 13 residues. CDR3 DNA: TGTGCCAGTAGTATGCCCAGGAACTATGGCTACACCTTC. This gives the protein CASSMPRNYGYTF.

V is TRBV4-1 and J is TRBJ1-6; weak D call: TRBD1 (6 bases). The CDR3 extends over 16 amino acids. Trimming stripped 1 base from V and 7 bases from J, with 14 bases between. Germline CDR1 MGHRA, CDR2 YSYEKL. CDR3 region: CASSQVTGQYNSPLHF. The DNA for the CDR3 is TGCGCCAGCAGCCAAGTGACTGGACAGTACAATTCACCCCTCCACTTT.

This clone is a singleton in its sample. J is TRBJ1-2 and V is TRBV6-5, with D uncertain. The CDR3 runs to 16 residues. Deletions cut 1 base from V and 2 bases from J, with 14 bases between. The germline V gene encodes CDR1 MNHEY and CDR2 SVGAGI. The CDR3 loop reads CASSYLQSTHNYGYTF. The CDR3 DNA is TGTGCCAGCAGTTACTTACAATCGACACACAACTATGGCTACACCTTC.

The V call is TRBV6-1, the J call TRBJ2-6; the match to TRBD1 covers 10 bases. The trim removed 3 bases at V and 4 bases at J, leaving 6 bases unmatched. The CDR3 totals 17 residues. Germline V gene lookup returns CDR1 MNHNS and CDR2 SASEGT. The CDR3 reads CASSDRQGANGANVLTF. CDR3 nucleotide sequence: TGTGCCAGCAGTGACCGACAGGGGGCGAACGGGGCCAACGTCCTGACTTTC.